This T cell receptor (beta chain) was observed in a study of T cells after yellow fever vaccination. TCRdb called the 5' RACE reads again in MiXCR, with one record for every CDR3 protein. This sample has approximately 510,000 distinct CDR3 sequences; around a fifth occur once, and the top ten carry 15% to 20%. This clonotype was detected only a few times. At one end the junction does not follow the germline gene, possibly because of a read error. The CDR3 is 15 residues long. Germline CDR1 is SGHTA and CDR2 is FQGNSA. The receptor's source is a man aged 18-30 years who received the YFV17D yellow fever vaccine. The chain uses TRBV7-2 and TRBJ1-1; D not resolved. The source was PBMCs, collected approximately 20 days after the first yellow fever vaccination. For the CDR3, the DNA is TGTGCCAGCAGCGTAGCCCCAGGAGGTGGCACTGAAGCTTTCTTT. This gives the protein CASSVAPGGGTEAFF.